The rows below give T cell receptor beta chains drawn from one sample of a study of OX40 agonist ivuxolimab in advanced cancers. This table comes from immunoSEQ multiplex PCR, and its TCRdb copy is limited to in-frame clones, with some not included. This table holds around 40,000 clones, about 85% found once. The specimen was CD4+ or CD8+ T cells sorted from blood, collected in a trial of the OX40 agonist ivuxolimab. Source of these receptors: an adult with an advanced solid tumor such as melanoma, head and neck, liver or kidney cancer. CDR3s include the opening cysteine and the closing phenylalanine or tryptophan.

TRBV28	TRBJ1-2	CASSPKGSRVYGYTF
TRBV7-9	TRBJ1-1	CASSLGTGGKAFF
TRBV5-6	TRBJ2-5	CASSFDRVTPETQYF
TRBV29-1	TRBJ2-7	CTPWGGAPVYEQYF
TRBV7-8	TRBJ1-3	CASSLVPVSGIGNTIYF
TRBV29-1	TRBJ2-2	CSVLGQGARELFF
TRBV19	TRBJ2-7	CASSTVAGAPHEQYF
TRBV12-5	TRBJ2-7	CASGLAGGRYEQYF
TRBV7-9	TRBJ1-2	CASSFDFTHGYTF
TRBV30	TRBJ1-2	CAWRGRTAMNTF
TRBV28	TRBJ2-6	CASSPGGSGANVLTF